This is a list of T cell receptor beta chains from one sample in a study of blood T cell repertoires in COVID-19. The repertoire was sequenced with immunoSEQ multiplex PCR; TCRdb's copy has only in-frame clones and lacks some. Of tens of thousands of clones in the sample, roughly 80% were seen once. Sequencing input: peripheral blood. Receptor source: a woman aged 60-75 years with acute or convalescent COVID-19. Both conserved end residues are part of each CDR3. D genes are given only for firm matches. Part of the rows lack a size; the others show once, few, many or a class for expanded clones.

V: TRBV15; D: TRBD1; size: NA; J: TRBJ2-1; DNA: TGTGCCACCAGCAGCATCCAGGGGGCTTACTACAATGAGCAGTTCTTC; CDR3: CATSSIQGAYYNEQFF
V: TRBV4-1; D: NA; size: NA; J: TRBJ2-1; DNA: TGCGCCAGCAGCCAAGATTTTCGGGACAAGTCTTACAATGAGCAGTTCTTC; CDR3: CASSQDFRDKSYNEQFF
V: TRBV5-1; D: NA; size: once; J: TRBJ1-4; DNA: TGCGCCAGCAGCCGTGGACAGATTAATGAAAAACTGTTTTTT; CDR3: CASSRGQINEKLFF
V: TRBV19; D: TRBD1; size: NA; J: TRBJ2-5; DNA: TGTGCCAGTAGTGACTCGGGACAGGGTGGGGAGACCCAGTACTTC; CDR3: CASSDSGQGGETQYF
V: TRBV27; D: NA; size: NA; J: TRBJ1-2; DNA: TGTGCCAGCAGTGGTCAACAGGGAGTCGAGGGCTACACCTTC; CDR3: CASSGQQGVEGYTF
V: TRBV7-3; D: TRBD1; size: NA; J: TRBJ2-6; DNA: TGTGCCAGCAGGGACAGGGAACTCCACTCTGGGGCCAACGTCCTGACTTTC; CDR3: CASRDRELHSGANVLTF
V: TRBV5-1; D: TRBD2; size: NA; J: TRBJ2-5; DNA: TGCGCCAGCAGCTTGGGTTCTAGCGGGGGGCCCATGGAGGAGACCCAGTACTTC; CDR3: CASSLGSSGGPMEETQYF
V: TRBV23-1; D: NA; size: few; J: TRBJ1-3; DNA: TGCGCCAGCAGTCAGGAGTGCTCTGGAAACACCATATATTTT; CDR3: CASSQECSGNTIYF
V: TRBV5-4; D: NA; size: NA; J: TRBJ2-1; DNA: TGTGCCAGCAGGTCCGACACCTATAATGAGCAGTTCTTC; CDR3: CASRSDTYNEQFF
V: TRBV10-3; D: NA; size: NA; J: TRBJ2-3; DNA: TGTGCCACCGAAGGGACAAGGAGCACAGATACGCAGTATTTT; CDR3: CATEGTRSTDTQYF
V: TRBV10-3; D: TRBD1; size: NA; J: TRBJ1-4; DNA: TGTGCCTCAAAGCCGGGACAGACCTCAACTAATGAAAAACTGTTTTTT; CDR3: CASKPGQTSTNEKLFF
V: TRBV3-1/TRBV3-2; D: NA; size: NA; J: TRBJ2-1; DNA: TGTGCCAGCAGCCAAGATCGGGGTAGCGGTTACAATGAGCAGTTCTTC; CDR3: CASSQDRGSGYNEQFF
V: TRBV27; D: NA; size: NA; J: TRBJ1-2; DNA: TGTGCCAGCAGTTATAACGGGGGTTCCTTCTATGGCTACACCTTC; CDR3: CASSYNGGSFYGYTF
V: TRBV1; D: NA; size: NA; J: TRBJ1-6; DNA: TGCACCAGCAGCCAAGTGTTGGGCAGACCGAGAGATTCACCCCTCCACTTT; CDR3: CTSSQVLGRPRDSPLHF
V: TRBV2; D: TRBD2; size: NA; J: TRBJ2-7; DNA: TGTGCCAGCAGTTACGCTAGCGGACGCTACGAGCAGTACTTC; CDR3: CASSYASGRYEQYF
V: TRBV28; D: NA; size: NA; J: TRBJ2-1; DNA: TGTGCCAGCAATGATCCCAGGGGCACCTCCTACAATGAGCAGTTCTTC; CDR3: CASNDPRGTSYNEQFF
V: TRBV5-6; D: TRBD1; size: NA; J: TRBJ2-7; DNA: TGTGCCAGCAGCGAGGGACAGGGAGGGGTCAAGCAGTACTTC; CDR3: CASSEGQGGVKQYF
V: TRBV6-1; D: TRBD2; size: NA; J: TRBJ2-2; DNA: TGTGCCAGCAGTGAACCCCGGGGGGGAGCGGCCGGGGAGCTGTTTTTT; CDR3: CASSEPRGGAAGELFF
V: TRBV9; D: NA; size: NA; J: TRBJ2-5; DNA: TGTGCCAGCAGCCTCCAGGGGTTGAGGGAGACCCAGTACTTC; CDR3: CASSLQGLRETQYF
V: TRBV19; D: TRBD1; size: NA; J: TRBJ1-2; DNA: TGTGCCAGTAGTAATCCGGGACAGGCCAACTATGGCTACACCTTC; CDR3: CASSNPGQANYGYTF
V: TRBV5-6; D: NA; size: NA; J: TRBJ1-2; DNA: TGTGCCAGCAGCTTGGGGCAGATATATGGCTACACCTTC; CDR3: CASSLGQIYGYTF
V: TRBV18; D: NA; size: once; J: TRBJ1-3; DNA: TGTGCCAGCTCACCACCGTTAACAGTCCACAATAGCTCTGGAAACACCATATATTTT; CDR3: CASSPPLTVHNSSGNTIYF
V: TRBV15; D: NA; size: NA; J: TRBJ2-1; DNA: TGTGCCACCAGCAGGGACCGGGACTTAGATGAGCAGTTCTTC; CDR3: CATSRDRDLDEQFF
V: TRBV5-1; D: TRBD1; size: few; J: TRBJ1-6; DNA: TGCGCCAGCAGCTTGGACAGGGGTGATAGTTCACCCCTCCACTTT; CDR3: CASSLDRGDSSPLHF
V: TRBV19; D: TRBD1; size: NA; J: TRBJ1-6; DNA: TGTGCCAGTAGTTCCCGGACAGGGGCAATGGATTCACCCCTCCACTTT; CDR3: CASSSRTGAMDSPLHF
V: TRBV19; D: NA; size: NA; J: TRBJ2-7; DNA: TGTGCCAGTAGTACACAGGGATACGAGCAGTACTTC; CDR3: CASSTQGYEQYF
V: TRBV10-3; D: NA; size: NA; J: TRBJ2-6; DNA: TGTGCCATCAGTGGGCCGTCCTCTGGGGCCAACGTCCTGACTTTC; CDR3: CAISGPSSGANVLTF
V: TRBV7-9; D: TRBD1; size: NA; J: TRBJ2-7; DNA: TGTGCCAGCAGCTCAGGGACAGGGAACTACGAGCAGTACTTC; CDR3: CASSSGTGNYEQYF
V: TRBV5-4; D: TRBD2; size: NA; J: TRBJ2-7; DNA: TGTGCCAGCAGCAAAAGGGGTCTAGCGGGGGGTTACGAGCAGTACTTC; CDR3: CASSKRGLAGGYEQYF
V: TRBV19; D: NA; size: few; J: TRBJ2-2; DNA: TGTGCCAGTAGTTCCAGGGTGAACACCGGGGAGCTGTTTTTT; CDR3: CASSSRVNTGELFF
V: TRBV2; D: TRBD2; size: NA; J: TRBJ2-3; DNA: TGTGCCAGCAGTGCTTTCGGGACTAGCGGGCAAGATACGCAGTATTTT; CDR3: CASSAFGTSGQDTQYF
V: TRBV5-8; D: TRBD1; size: NA; J: TRBJ1-4; DNA: TGTGCCAGCAGCCCGGCGCGACAGGGAGATGAAAAACTGTTTTTT; CDR3: CASSPARQGDEKLFF
V: TRBV19; D: NA; size: few; J: TRBJ1-2; DNA: TGTGCCAGTAGTATCCCGGGAGGGAGGTATGGCTACACCTTC; CDR3: CASSIPGGRYGYTF
V: TRBV18; D: TRBD1; size: NA; J: TRBJ2-1; DNA: TGTGCCAGCTCACCAAAGGGACAGCCGAATGAGCAGTTCTTC; CDR3: CASSPKGQPNEQFF
V: TRBV3-1/TRBV3-2; D: TRBD1; size: few; J: TRBJ1-6; DNA: TGTGCCAGCAGCTCCGGGACAGAAATTTACGCGGTTTCACCCCTCCACTTT; CDR3: CASSSGTEIYAVSPLHF
V: TRBV5-5; D: NA; size: NA; J: TRBJ2-2; DNA: TGTGCCAGCAGCTCCAGGGACACTGGCATTAGGGAGCTGTTTTTT; CDR3: CASSSRDTGIRELFF
V: TRBV18; D: TRBD1; size: NA; J: TRBJ1-5; DNA: TGTGCCAGCTCACCAGGACAGGGGGGCAATCAGCCCCAGCATTTT; CDR3: CASSPGQGGNQPQHF
V: TRBV5-1; D: NA; size: NA; J: TRBJ2-7; DNA: TGCGCCAGCAGCTTGGTGCGACTAGAGGTCTACGAGCAGTACTTC; CDR3: CASSLVRLEVYEQYF
V: TRBV6-6; D: TRBD2; size: once; J: TRBJ2-1; DNA: TGTGCCAGCAGTCCAGGGGGACTAGCGTCCGAGGGTGAGCAGTTCTTC; CDR3: CASSPGGLASEGEQFF
V: TRBV7-6; D: TRBD2; size: NA; J: TRBJ2-2; DNA: TGTGCCAGCAGCTCGCAACTAGCGGACATGCCCGGGGAGCTGTTTTTT; CDR3: CASSSQLADMPGELFF
V: TRBV2; D: TRBD1; size: few; J: TRBJ1-2; DNA: TGTGCCAGCAGGCGCCCCGGGACAGGGATCGGCTACACCTTC; CDR3: CASRRPGTGIGYTF
V: TRBV3-1/TRBV3-2; D: TRBD2; size: NA; J: TRBJ2-7; DNA: TGTGCCAGCAGCCCAACTAGCGGGTTGGGCTACGAGCAGTACTTC; CDR3: CASSPTSGLGYEQYF
V: TRBV6-5; D: TRBD1; size: few; J: TRBJ1-6; DNA: TGTGCCAGCAGGAAATCAGGGGGCTCGGGTTCACCCCTCCACTTT; CDR3: CASRKSGGSGSPLHF
V: TRBV2; D: NA; size: NA; J: TRBJ1-5; DNA: TGTGCCAGCAGGCGGCAAGAACATCAGCCCCAGCATTTT; CDR3: CASRRQEHQPQHF
V: TRBV27; D: TRBD1; size: once; J: TRBJ2-2; DNA: TGTGCCAGCAGACCACAGGGGCCCGGGGAGCTGTTTTTT; CDR3: CASRPQGPGELFF
V: TRBV7-2; D: NA; size: NA; J: TRBJ1-2; DNA: TGTGCCAGCAGCCTCGAGGTCCCAGACAGAGCTAACTATGGCTACACCTTC; CDR3: CASSLEVPDRANYGYTF
V: TRBV6-1; D: NA; size: NA; J: TRBJ2-3; DNA: TGTGCCAGCAGTGAAGGGGTGAGGGGCACAGATACGCAGTATTTT; CDR3: CASSEGVRGTDTQYF
V: TRBV11-1; D: TRBD1; size: NA; J: TRBJ1-2; DNA: TGTGCCAGCAGCCCGACAGGGGAGGGCTATGGCTACACCTTC; CDR3: CASSPTGEGYGYTF
V: TRBV3-1/TRBV3-2; D: TRBD2; size: NA; J: TRBJ2-1; DNA: TGTGCCAGCTTTGGCGGGGGACACAATGAGCAGTTCTTC; CDR3: CASFGGGHNEQFF
V: TRBV2; D: TRBD1; size: NA; J: TRBJ1-2; DNA: TGTGCCAGCGGAGGTGACAGGGACCTTAAAAAAAGCTACACCTTC; CDR3: CASGGDRDLKKSYTF
V: TRBV6-5; D: TRBD1; size: NA; J: TRBJ1-1; DNA: TGTGCCAGCAGTTACCCCGGGACAGGCACTGAAGCTTTCTTT; CDR3: CASSYPGTGTEAFF
V: TRBV5-6; D: TRBD1; size: NA; J: TRBJ1-5; DNA: TGTGCCAGCAGCTTGGCGGACAGGGTCAATCAGCCCCAGCATTTT; CDR3: CASSLADRVNQPQHF
V: TRBV30; D: TRBD1; size: NA; J: TRBJ2-2; DNA: TGTGCCTGGAGTGTACGGGGGACAGGGGTAACCGGGGAGCTGTTTTTT; CDR3: CAWSVRGTGVTGELFF
V: TRBV5-1; D: TRBD1; size: NA; J: TRBJ1-1; DNA: TGCGCCAGCAGCTTTGGAAACCGGGACAGGGAGGAAGCTTTCTTT; CDR3: CASSFGNRDREEAFF